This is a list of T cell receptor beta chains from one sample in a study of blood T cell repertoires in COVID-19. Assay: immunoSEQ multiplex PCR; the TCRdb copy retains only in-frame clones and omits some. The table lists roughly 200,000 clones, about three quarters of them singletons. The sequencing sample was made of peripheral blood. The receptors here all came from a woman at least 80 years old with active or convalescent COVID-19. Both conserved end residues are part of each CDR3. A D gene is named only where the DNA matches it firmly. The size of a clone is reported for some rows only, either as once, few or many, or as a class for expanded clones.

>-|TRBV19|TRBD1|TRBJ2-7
TGTGCCAGTAGTAGCCTTGGACAGGGGTCCTACGAGCAGTACTTC
CASSSLGQGSYEQYF
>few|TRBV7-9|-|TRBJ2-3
TGTGCCAGCAGCTTGATTTCCTATACTGGCACAGATACGCAGTATTTT
CASSLISYTGTDTQYF
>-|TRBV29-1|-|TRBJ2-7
TGCAGCGCCTTGGACAGCCGGGAAGAGCAGTACTTC
CSALDSREEQYF
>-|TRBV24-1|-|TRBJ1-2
TGTGCCACCAGTGATCCGGTTCACCCCTCCTATGGCTACACCTTC
CATSDPVHPSYGYTF
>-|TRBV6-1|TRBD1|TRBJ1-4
TGTGCCAGCAGTGAAGCCTGGGACAGGGGGGCTAATGAAAAACTGTTTTTT
CASSEAWDRGANEKLFF
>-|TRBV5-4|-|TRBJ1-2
TGTGCCAGCAGCTTGCCGACAGGTGCTGTTAACTATGGCTACACCTTC
CASSLPTGAVNYGYTF
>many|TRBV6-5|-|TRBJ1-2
TGTGCCAGCGCCTCCCTTAACTATTATGGCTACACCTTC
CASASLNYYGYTF
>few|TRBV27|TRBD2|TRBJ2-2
TGTGCCAGCGGCAATAGCGGGGGGGCCTCCCACGGGGAGCTGTTTTTT
CASGNSGGASHGELFF
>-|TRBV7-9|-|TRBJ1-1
TGTGCCTTATCGAACACTGAAGCTTTCTTT
CALSNTEAFF
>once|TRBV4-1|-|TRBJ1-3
TGCGCCAGCAGCCAAGATGGGCGGACCTCTGGGGCGAGAAACACCATATATTTT
CASSQDGRTSGARNTIYF
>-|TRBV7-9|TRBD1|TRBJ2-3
TGTGCCAGCAGCCCGACAGGGCCACTCTACGGTACGCAGTATTTT
CASSPTGPLYGTQYF
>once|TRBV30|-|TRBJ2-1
TGTGCCTGGAACGGGATCCACAATGAGCAGTTCTTC
CAWNGIHNEQFF
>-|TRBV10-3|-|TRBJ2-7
TGTGCCATCAGTGACCCGACAGGAGGATACGAGCAGTACTTC
CAISDPTGGYEQYF
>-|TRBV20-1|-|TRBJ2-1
TGCAGTGCTAGTTCGCCAGCCACGGGAGATCTGCTAGGTCTGTTCTTC
CSASSPATGDLLGLFF
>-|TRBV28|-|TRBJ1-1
TGTGCCACCGCAGCAGGGGCCACTGAAGCTTTCTTT
CATAAGATEAFF
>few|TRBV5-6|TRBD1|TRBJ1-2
TGTGCCAGCAGCTTGCCCCCCAAGACAGGGGTCTATGGCTACACCTTC
CASSLPPKTGVYGYTF
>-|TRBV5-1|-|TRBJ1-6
TGCGCCAGCAGCTTGGGGAGCGAGGACAGAACCCTCCACTTT
CASSLGSEDRTLHF
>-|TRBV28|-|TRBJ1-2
TGTGCCAGCAGTTTATCTGTCTCAGGGTCGCGGAACTATGGCTACACCTTC
CASSLSVSGSRNYGYTF
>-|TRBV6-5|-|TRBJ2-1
TGTGCCAGCACGCAACAGGGACCCTACAATGAGCAGTTCTTC
CASTQQGPYNEQFF
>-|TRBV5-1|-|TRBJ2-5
TGCGCCAGCAGCTTGAGGACAGTAGAGACCCAGTACTTC
CASSLRTVETQYF
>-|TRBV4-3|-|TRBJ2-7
TGCGCCAGCAGCCAAGATCCAGGAGGCTTCACCTACGAGCAGTACTTC
CASSQDPGGFTYEQYF
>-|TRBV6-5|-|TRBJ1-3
TGTGCCAGCAGTATTGGACACCTCTCTGGAAACACCATATATTTT
CASSIGHLSGNTIYF
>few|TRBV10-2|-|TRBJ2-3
TGCGCCAGCAGTGAGATTGGCAGGACAGATACGCAGTATTTT
CASSEIGRTDTQYF
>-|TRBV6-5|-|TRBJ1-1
TGTGCCAGCAGCCACGAGGCCCCGGAGAACACTGAAGCTTTCTTT
CASSHEAPENTEAFF
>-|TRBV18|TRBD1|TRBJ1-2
TGTGCCAGCTCCCAGGGACAGGCCCCCTATGGCTACACCTTC
CASSQGQAPYGYTF
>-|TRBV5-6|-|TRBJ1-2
TGTGCCAGCAGCTTGGCTCAGGGGCCTGGCTACACCTTC
CASSLAQGPGYTF
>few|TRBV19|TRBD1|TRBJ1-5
TGTGCCAGTAGTATAGGACAGGGGCAGCCCCAGCATTTT
CASSIGQGQPQHF
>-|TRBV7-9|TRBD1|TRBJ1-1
TGTGCCAGCAGCGGAGACAGGGGGCAAAACACTGAAGCTTTCTTT
CASSGDRGQNTEAFF
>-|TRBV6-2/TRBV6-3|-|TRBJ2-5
TGTGCCAGCAGTTACGATGTAACAGTTGTATCGGAGACCCAGTACTTC
CASSYDVTVVSETQYF
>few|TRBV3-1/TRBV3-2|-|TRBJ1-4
TGTGCCAGCAGCCAAATATTGCAGGGTGAAAAACTGTTTTTT
CASSQILQGEKLFF
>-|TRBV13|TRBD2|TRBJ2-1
TGTGCCAGCAGCACCATGGGACTAGCGGGGGGGTCCTACAATGAGCAGTTCTTC
CASSTMGLAGGSYNEQFF
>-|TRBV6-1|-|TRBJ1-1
TGTGCCAGCAGTGAAGACCATACTGGGAGGGCTTTCTTT
CASSEDHTGRAFF
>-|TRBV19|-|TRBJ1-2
TGTGCCAGTAGTCAGTACTATGGCTACACCTTC
CASSQYYGYTF
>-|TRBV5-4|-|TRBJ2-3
TGTGCCAGCAGCTTGGAGGTTGCGGGGGCCAGCACAGATACGCAGTATTTT
CASSLEVAGASTDTQYF
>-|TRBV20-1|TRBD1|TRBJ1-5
TGCAGTGCTAGTGCAGGGGGCTTATACAATCAGCCCCAGCATTTT
CSASAGGLYNQPQHF
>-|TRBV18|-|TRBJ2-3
TGTGCCAGCCACCCGGGGGTATCGGATACGCAGTATTTT
CASHPGVSDTQYF